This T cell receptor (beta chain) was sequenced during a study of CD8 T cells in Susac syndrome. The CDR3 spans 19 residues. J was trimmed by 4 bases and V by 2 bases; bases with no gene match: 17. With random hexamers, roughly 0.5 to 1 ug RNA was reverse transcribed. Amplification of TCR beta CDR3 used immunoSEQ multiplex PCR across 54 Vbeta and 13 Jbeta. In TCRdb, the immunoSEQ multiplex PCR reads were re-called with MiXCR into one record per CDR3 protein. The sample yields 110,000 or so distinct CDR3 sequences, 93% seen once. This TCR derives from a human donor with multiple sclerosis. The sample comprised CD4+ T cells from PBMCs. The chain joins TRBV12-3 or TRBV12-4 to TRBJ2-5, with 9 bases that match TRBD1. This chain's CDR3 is CASSLFGLSAGQGVETQYF. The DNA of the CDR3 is TGTGCCAGCAGTTTATTTGGGCTGAGCGCGGGACAGGGAGTAGAGACCCAGTACTTC.